This entry describes one T cell receptor beta chain. Libraries were prepared by immunoSEQ multiplex PCR; TCRdb keeps only in-frame clonotypes and omits some of them. The sample lists approximately 110,000 clones, roughly 80% occurring once. This specimen belongs to a study of blood T cell repertoires in COVID-19. Trimming removed 1 base from V and 2 bases from J; junction bases left unmatched: 5. CDR3 size: 16 residues. CDR1 and CDR2 (germline): LGHNA, YNFKEQ. Sequenced input: peripheral blood. The V gene is TRBV4-2, the J gene TRBJ1-2; 9 positions match TRBD1. The origin of this receptor is a man at least 80 years old with COVID-19, enrolled during active disease. The CDR3 sequence is CASSQAGTGMNYGYTF. The CDR3 DNA reads TGTGCCAGCAGCCAAGCCGGGACAGGGATGAACTATGGCTACACCTTC.